One and the same sample provided the 28 T cell receptor beta chains below, sequenced in a study of T cell changes during pregnancy in multiple sclerosis. Profiling relied on immunoSEQ multiplex PCR, and the TCRdb table lists in-frame clones only, not all of them. The data show about 80,000 clones, 92% seen once. The specimen was peripheral blood, collected before pregnancy. The receptors here all came from a female donor with multiple sclerosis, enrolled in a pregnancy study.

V and J are TRBV30 and TRBJ2-1; TRBD2 matches at 11 bases. The V gene end was trimmed by 0 bases and the J gene end by 2 bases; junction bases not matched to a gene: 6. Germline CDR1 reads GTSNPN; CDR2 reads SVGIG (reference sequence). This CDR3 contains 17 residues. The CDR3 bases are TGTGCCTGGAGTGTATCGCTAGCGGGAGGCCCCTACAATGAGCAGTTCTTC. As protein: CAWSVSLAGGPYNEQFF.

This clone was seen just once. V and J are TRBV6-4 and TRBJ2-1, with D possibly being TRBD2 (5 bases). The V gene's germline CDR1 is MRHNA and CDR2 SNTAGT. Deletions cut 4 bases from V and 7 bases from J, with 11 bases between. This CDR3 spans 13 amino acids. Here the CDR3 DNA reads TGTGCCAGCAGTGCAACTAGAAGGAATGAGCAGTTCTTC. As protein: CASSATRRNEQFF.

V and J are TRBV9 and TRBJ1-1; TRBD1 matches 7 bases. Germline lookup yields CDR1 SGDLS and CDR2 YYNGEE. The V segment lost 0 bases and the J segment 1 base; nucleotides outside the gene matches: 3. This CDR3 spans 15 amino acids. Here the CDR3 DNA reads TGTGCCAGCAGCGTAGGGAACAGGGGGAACACTGAAGCTTTCTTT. Amino acids: CASSVGNRGNTEAFF.

A single count supports this clone. The V call is TRBV5-1, the J call TRBJ2-3; maybe TRBD2 (5 bases). The V gene's germline CDR1 is SGHRS and CDR2 YFSETQ. V shed 0 bases and J shed 2 bases, with 7 bases lying between them. The CDR3 has 14 residues. The CDR3 loop reads CASSLGLTTDTQYF. DNA of the CDR3: TGCGCCAGCAGCTTGGGACTAACCACAGATACGCAGTATTTT.

The V and J genes are TRBV19 and TRBJ1-5, with 8 bases that match TRBD1. Germline assignment: CDR1 LNHDA and CDR2 SQIVND (reference sequence). V lost 4 bases to trimming and J lost 1 base; unmatched junction nucleotides: 3. The CDR3 runs to 15 residues. Written as DNA, the CDR3 is TGTGCCAGTAGTAGAACAGGGGGAAGCAATCAGCCCCAGCATTTT. This encodes CASSRTGGSNQPQHF.

The rearrangement links TRBV29-1 to TRBJ1-2; 8 bases are shared with TRBD1. There are 15 residues in the CDR3. V shed 3 bases and J 1 base; nucleotides not matched to a gene: 7. Per germline, CDR1 SQVTM and CDR2 ANQGSEA. The CDR3 nucleotides are TGCAGCGTTGATCAGGGGGCCGCACTTAACTATGGCTACACCTTC. Protein sequence: CSVDQGAALNYGYTF.

V usage is TRBV5-4 and J usage is TRBJ2-7; 7 bases fit TRBD1. Germline lookup yields CDR1 SGHNT and CDR2 YYREEE (reference sequence). This CDR3 has 14 amino acids. V lost 4 bases, J lost 2 bases, and 6 bases stayed unmatched. The CDR3 region is CASSITGQPYEQYF. The CDR3 DNA reads TGTGCCAGCAGCATAACGGGACAGCCCTACGAGCAGTACTTC.

V gene TRBV5-1 combines with J gene TRBJ2-3; 9 nucleotides align to TRBD1. Germline V CDR1 and CDR2: SGHRS, YFSETQ. The CDR3 totals 17 residues. Unmatched junction bases numbered 9, after V lost 4 bases and J lost 0 bases. CDR3 DNA: TGCGCCAGCAGCACGGCGACAGGGGGGATTAGCACAGATACGCAGTATTTT. Translated: CASSTATGGISTDTQYF.

About this clone itself: A junction end diverges from the germline sequence, so it may reflect a read error. The gene calls are TRBV7-7 and TRBJ2-5; perhaps TRBD1 as D (5 bases). The CDR3 extends over 13 amino acids. Germline V gene lookup returns CDR1 SSHAT and CDR2 FNYEAQ (reference sequence). The DNA for the CDR3 is TGTGCTAGCAGCTTATGGCAGGGAGAGACCCAGTACTTC. It specifies CASSLWQGETQYF.

This clone has a handful of counts. V is TRBV29-1 and J is TRBJ2-6, with D possibly being TRBD1 (5 bases). The germline V and J ends were trimmed by 5 bases and 0 bases, with 8 bases remaining between them. The CDR3 has 14 amino acids. Germline V gives CDR1 SQVTM, CDR2 ANQGSEA. CDR3 nucleotides: TGCAGCGTTAGGGGCCTCTCTGGGGCCAACGTCCTGACTTTC. This sequence encodes CSVRGLSGANVLTF.

The rearrangement joins TRBV13 to TRBJ2-7, with 10 bases identical to TRBD1. The J segment lost 4 bases and the V segment lost 4 bases, leaving 13 bases of the junction unmatched. Germline-derived CDR1 and CDR2 are PRHDT and FYEKMQ (reference sequence). This CDR3 comprises 17 residues. CDR3: CASSYTRGQGTGYEQYF. CDR3 DNA sequence: TGTGCCAGCAGCTATACCCGGGGACAGGGGACGGGGTACGAGCAGTACTTC.

This chain links TRBV5-1 with TRBJ2-7, with TRBD2 as a possible D gene (6 bases). CDR3 length: 16 amino acids. Trimming shortened V by 2 bases and J by 3 bases, and 18 bases separated the two germline ends. Germline V gene lookup returns CDR1 SGHRS and CDR2 YFSETQ. The CDR3 DNA sequence: TGCGCCAGCAGCTTCAACCCGGAGGGGAAGGACTACGAGCAGTACTTC. Residues: CASSFNPEGKDYEQYF. The variable domain in full, completed from reference TRBV5-1 and TRBJ2-7, reads KAGVTQTPRYLIKTRGQQVTLSCSPISGHRSVSWYQQTPGQGLQFLFEYFSETQRNKGNFPGRFSGRQFSNSRSEMNVSTLELGDSALYLCASSFNPEGKDYEQYFGPGTRLTVT.

V is TRBV29-1 and J is TRBJ2-7, with 11 bases identical to TRBD1. Per germline, CDR1 SQVTM and CDR2 ANQGSEA. This CDR3 spans 14 amino acids. J was trimmed by 2 bases and V by 7 bases; bases with no gene match: 7. CDR3: CSAGPGQGAYEQYF. The CDR3 region has the DNA TGCAGCGCGGGTCCGGGACAGGGGGCCTACGAGCAGTACTTC.

This chain joins TRBV29-1 and TRBJ2-7; 7 positions agree with TRBD1. CDR1 is SQVTM, CDR2 ANQGSEA, per germline. J was trimmed by 7 bases and V by 1 base; bases with no gene match: 10. There are 14 residues in the CDR3. This CDR3 reads CSVEGTGPLGEQYF. The CDR3 DNA sequence: TGCAGCGTTGAAGGGACAGGCCCCTTGGGGGAGCAGTACTTC.

The rearrangement uses TRBV6-6 and TRBJ2-1; no definite D call. V shed 5 bases and J shed 0 bases, with 11 bases lying between them. The germline CDR1 and CDR2 sequences are MNHNY and SVGAGI (reference sequence). The CDR3 extends over 15 amino acids. The CDR3 nucleotides read TGTGCCAGCAGTCCGACACTGAGCTCCTACAATGAGCAGTTCTTC. Encoded protein: CASSPTLSSYNEQFF.

The chain combines TRBV2 with TRBJ2-1, with 8 positions matching TRBD2. The CDR3 is 14 amino acids. The V and J ends lost 7 bases and 11 bases, in that order; junction bases with no gene match: 13. Looked up from germline, CDR1 is SNHLY and CDR2 is FYNNEI. CDR3 region: CASTDRGGPGQQFF. CDR3 nucleotide sequence: TGTGCCAGCACCGACCGGGGGGGCCCGGGTCAGCAGTTCTTC.

The V call is TRBV7-9, the J call TRBJ2-7; 8 bases are a match to TRBD1. This CDR3 has 15 amino acids. CDR1 SEHNR and CDR2 FQNEAQ come from the germline V gene (reference sequence). V lost 1 base to trimming and J lost 9 bases; unmatched junction nucleotides: 11. The CDR3 region is CASSLDLGQGVTQYF. The CDR3 DNA is TGTGCCAGCAGCTTAGATTTAGGACAGGGAGTGACGCAGTACTTC.

The chain uses TRBV6-1 and TRBJ2-5, with D perhaps matching TRBD1 (5 bases). Trimming stripped 0 bases from V and 7 bases from J, with 12 bases between. The CDR3 loop spans 14 amino acids. In germline, CDR1 is MNHNS, CDR2 SASEGT. The chain's CDR3 is CASSEATGRGTQYF. DNA of the CDR3: TGTGCCAGCAGTGAAGCTACAGGAAGGGGGACCCAGTACTTC.

CDR3 protein: CASKQTDSYNEQFF. The CDR3 bases are TGTGCCAGCAAACAGACCGACTCCTACAATGAGCAGTTCTTC. The chain is built from TRBV28 and TRBJ2-1; no clear D gene. The CDR3 length is 14 residues. Germline V gene sequence: CDR1 MDHEN, CDR2 SYDVKM. V lost 7 bases and J 0 bases, leaving 10 bases between the germline ends.

The rearrangement links TRBV11-2 to TRBJ1-2; D gene uncertain. Germline V gives CDR1 SGHAT, CDR2 FQNNGV. V dropped 1 base and J dropped 4 bases, with 16 bases sitting between them. The CDR3 runs 16 residues. The CDR3 DNA reads TGTGCCAGCAGCTTAGGAGAGGGTCGGACCTTCTATGGCTACACCTTC. Amino acids: CASSLGEGRTFYGYTF.

This chain uses TRBV6-5 with TRBJ2-3; D unresolved. This CDR3 has 12 residues. Germline V gene data show CDR1 as MNHEY and CDR2 as SVGAGI. V was clipped by 6 bases and J by 2 bases, with 6 bases between them. For the CDR3, the DNA is TGTGCCAGCAGCCCCAACACAGATACGCAGTATTTT. The encoded protein is CASSPNTDTQYF.

The chain employs TRBV5-6 and TRBJ2-7; weak D call: TRBD2 (7 bases). Germline-derived CDR1 and CDR2 are SGHDT and YYEEEE. The CDR3 consists of 15 residues. Between the trimmed V and J ends, which lost 2 bases and 3 bases, there was a span of 15 bases. CDR3 protein: CASSFEGGADYEQYF. The CDR3 DNA sequence: TGTGCCAGCAGCTTTGAAGGGGGGGCGGACTACGAGCAGTACTTC.

This chain uses TRBV4-1 with TRBJ2-1; 13 bases align to TRBD2. Looked up from germline, CDR1 is MGHRA and CDR2 is YSYEKL. V lost 4 bases and J lost 5; bases outside the gene matches: 2. The CDR3 runs to 15 residues. For the CDR3, the DNA is TGCGCCAGCAGCCCGACTAGCGGGAGGCACAATGAGCAGTTCTTC. Translated: CASSPTSGRHNEQFF.

This rearrangement joins TRBV6-5 to TRBJ2-3, with 10 nucleotides matching TRBD2. V lost 1 base, J lost 5 bases, and 6 bases stayed unmatched. The CDR3 covers 16 residues. The germline V gene has CDR1 MNHEY and CDR2 SVGAGI. The CDR3 is CASSYLRAGGGDTQYF. CDR3 DNA: TGTGCCAGCAGTTACTTACGAGCGGGAGGGGGAGATACGCAGTATTTT.

With respect to this clone: The conserved phenylalanine or tryptophan is not found at the CDR3 terminus, so this likely reflects a read error. Because the CDR3's place on the DNA is in doubt, the DNA is left out and the CDR3 is given as listed by TCRdb. J is TRBJ1-1 and V is TRBV15. Germline CDR1 LNHNV, CDR2 YYDKDF (reference sequence). Ends included, the CDR3 has 12 residues. CDR3 region: CATSRDGTLMKL.

This rearrangement joins TRBV7-8 to TRBJ2-7, with 9 bases fitting TRBD1. Germline lookup yields CDR1 SGHVS and CDR2 FQNEAQ. This CDR3 region has 19 residues. With 6 bases clipped from V and 6 bases from J, the junction kept 24 bases outside the gene matches. DNA of the CDR3: TGTGCCAGCAGGTTTAGTCGAGGGACAGGGCGTTCCACAGCCCCCGAGCAGTACTTC. Its protein is CASRFSRGTGRSTAPEQYF.

Written as DNA, the CDR3 is TGTGCCAGCGGGGTTAGGGGCCCTGGGGCCAACGTCCTGACTTTC. Translated: CASGVRGPGANVLTF. The J gene is TRBJ2-6, the V gene TRBV2, with a weak D call TRBD1 (5 bases). This CDR3 is 15 amino acids long. V lost 8 bases and J 2 bases, leaving 13 bases between the germline ends. Germline values: CDR1 SNHLY, CDR2 FYNNEI.

The genes are TRBV14 and TRBJ2-1; D is undetermined. Germline CDR1 reads SGHDN; CDR2 reads FVKESK. There are 17 residues in the CDR3. With 3 bases removed from V and 4 bases from J, the gap between germline ends came to 19 bases. CDR3 amino acids: CASSHKFYLILYNEQFF. As DNA, the CDR3 is TGTGCCAGCAGCCACAAGTTCTACCTGATACTTTACAATGAGCAGTTCTTC.